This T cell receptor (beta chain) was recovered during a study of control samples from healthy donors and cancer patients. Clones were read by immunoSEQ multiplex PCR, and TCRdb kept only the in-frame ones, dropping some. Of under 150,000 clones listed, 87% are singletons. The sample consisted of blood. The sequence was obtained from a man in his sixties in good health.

CDR3 in DNA: TGCGCCAGCAGCCACACCCGGGATTACAATGAGCAGTTCTTC. Its protein product is CASSHTRDYNEQFF. This chain uses TRBV5-1 with TRBJ2-1; a weak D match, TRBD2 (5 bases). V gave up 4 bases and J gave up 4 bases, with 12 bases separating them. From germline, CDR1 is SGHRS and CDR2 YFSETQ. This CDR3 spans 14 amino acids.